These T cell receptor beta chains were read from a single sample in a study of shared clonotypes between healthy human individuals. Generated by immunoSEQ multiplex PCR, the TCRdb table keeps only in-frame clones and is missing some. The table shows 2 million to 2.5 million clones, with roughly 90% occurring only once. The sample comprised naive CD4+ T cells from PBMCs. These receptors were collected from a man aged 18 to 30 in good health. Some clones in this sample may be carry-over from other donors' samples. CDR3s include the opening cysteine and the closing phenylalanine or tryptophan. The order of the fields is D gene, J gene, V gene, clone size, CDR3 protein, CDR3 DNA. The D gene is left open where the match is weak. Some rows have no size entry. The others give once, few or many, or a class for an expanded clone.

. TRBJ1-1 TRBV2 . CASALMPRMNTEAFF TGTGCCAGCGCCCTAATGCCCCGCATGAACACTGAAGCTTTCTTT
. TRBJ2-3 TRBV2 . CASNSLGGATDTQYF TGTGCCAGCAATTCCCTGGGGGGCGCCACAGATACGCAGTATTTT
. TRBJ2-3 TRBV27 . CASSMQGSTDTQYF TGTGCCAGCAGTATGCAGGGTAGCACAGATACGCAGTATTTT
TRBD2 TRBJ2-1 TRBV29-1 . CSGGLAGLVDEQFF TGCAGCGGGGGATTAGCGGGACTTGTGGATGAGCAGTTCTTC
TRBD2 TRBJ2-5 TRBV2 . CASSASGYQETQYF TGTGCCAGCAGCGCTAGCGGGTACCAAGAGACCCAGTACTTC
TRBD2 TRBJ2-2 TRBV5-6 . CASSLGGLANTGELFF TGTGCCAGCAGCTTGGGCGGACTAGCGAACACCGGGGAGCTGTTTTTT
TRBD2 TRBJ2-1 TRBV7-9 . CASSPLGLAGGGEQFF TGTGCCAGCAGCCCGCTGGGACTAGCGGGAGGTGGTGAGCAGTTCTTC
TRBD1 TRBJ1-2 TRBV7-6 . CASSPGQGDYGYTF TGTGCCAGCAGCCCCGGACAGGGCGACTATGGCTACACCTTC
. TRBJ2-2 TRBV28 once CASSLVGTPTGELFF TGTGCCAGCAGTTTGGTCGGGACACCCACCGGGGAGCTGTTTTTT
. TRBJ2-3 TRBV5-4 . CASSLEGLRDTQYF TGTGCCAGCAGCTTGGAGGGGTTACGAGATACGCAGTATTTT
TRBD2 TRBJ2-1 TRBV2 . CASSLGGMYGFF TGTGCCAGCAGTCTGGGGGGGATGTACGGGTTCTTC
. TRBJ1-3 TRBV19 . CATLGPLGRNTIYF TGTGCCACCCTTGGACCACTCGGAAGGAACACCATATATTTT
. TRBJ2-4 TRBV23-1 . CASRGGWENIQYF TGCGCCAGCAGAGGGGGGTGGGAAAACATTCAGTACTTC
. TRBJ2-4 TRBV9 . CASSVGGIKNIQEYF TGTGCCAGCAGCGTAGGGGGGATTAAAAACATTCAAGAGTACTTC
. TRBJ2-3 TRBV5-1 . CASSFLATDTQYF TGCGCCAGCAGCTTTCTGGCCACAGATACGCAGTATTTT
. TRBJ2-2 TRBV4-3 . CASSQDSAAAYTGELFF TGCGCCAGCAGCCAAGATAGCGCGGCAGCCTACACCGGGGAGCTGTTTTTT
. TRBJ1-1 TRBV4-2 . CASSQDGNLGRAFF TGTGCCAGCAGCCAAGATGGTAACCTGGGGAGAGCTTTCTTT
TRBD1 TRBJ2-7 TRBV2 . CASRRDRDGEQYF TGTGCCAGCAGACGGGACAGGGACGGCGAGCAGTACTTC
. TRBJ1-1 TRBV6-6 . CASSFATAVNTEAFF TGTGCCAGCAGTTTCGCGACAGCTGTGAACACTGAAGCTTTCTTT
. TRBJ2-1 TRBV10-1 . CASRGGGNEQFF TGCGCCAGCAGAGGTGGGGGGAATGAGCAGTTCTTC
. TRBJ1-1 TRBV19 . CASNEGGEAFF TGTGCCAGTAATGAGGGCGGTGAAGCTTTCTTT
. TRBJ2-7 TRBV29-1 . CSAQERSEQYF TGCAGCGCCCAGGAGAGGTCCGAGCAGTACTTC
. TRBJ2-5 TRBV20-1 . CSVPSRDAQYF TGCAGTGTTCCTTCTCGCGATGCCCAGTACTTC
. TRBJ1-1 TRBV28 . CASRRSTEAFF TGTGCCAGCAGAAGATCCACTGAAGCTTTCTTT
. TRBJ2-2 TRBV7-3 . CASSLYGLPNTGELFF TGTGCCAGCAGCCTATACGGGCTCCCGAACACCGGGGAGCTGTTTTTT
. TRBJ1-4 TRBV5-8 . CASSLAGGRINEKLFF TGTGCCAGCAGCTTGGCGGGTGGGAGAATTAATGAAAAACTGTTTTTT
TRBD1 TRBJ2-7 TRBV5-4 . CASSFDRGGEQYF TGTGCCAGCAGCTTCGACAGGGGAGGTGAGCAGTACTTC
TRBD2 TRBJ2-7 TRBV28 . CASSPPGLAGGSSYEQYF TGTGCCAGCAGTCCACCGGGACTAGCGGGAGGAAGCTCCTACGAGCAGTACTTC
. TRBJ1-2 TRBV30 . CAWSAWGTPLIYGYTF TGTGCCTGGAGCGCCTGGGGGACCCCCCTAATATATGGCTACACCTTC